The present entry profiles one T cell receptor (beta chain) with its context. The germline V gene has CDR1 SGHDN and CDR2 FVKESK. The CDR3 sequence is 16 residues long. Trimming stripped 4 bases from V and 2 bases from J, with 17 bases between. The assay was immunoSEQ multiplex PCR, and TCRdb's table has in-frame clones only and misses some. The sample has under 95,000 clones; about 95% are singletons. This entry belongs to a study of technical replicates of blood from a few donors. Sequenced input: T cells isolated from PBMCs. The chain is built from TRBV14 and TRBJ2-5, with D possibly TRBD1 on 6 matching bases. The clonotype was recovered from a human donor in good health. Here the CDR3 reads CASSPFLRGSQETQYF. CDR3 bases: TGTGCCAGCAGCCCCTTTTTGAGGGGGAGTCAAGAGACCCAGTACTTC.